This T cell receptor beta chain is from a study of blood T cell repertoires in COVID-19. Study in general: PBMCs, B-cell-depleted T cells, or T cells provided the cDNA or gDNA that made up the material.

V was clipped by 4 bases and J by 15 bases, with 17 bases between them. Germline assignment: CDR1 SGHRS and CDR2 YFSETQ. CDR3 length: 13 residues. Using immunoSEQ multiplex PCR, the repertoire was profiled, and TCRdb retains in-frame clones only, with some absent. The sample lists 140,000 to 150,000 clones, 75% to 90% occurring once. The TCR was taken from a man aged 60 to 69 with active or convalescent COVID-19. This sequence joins TRBV5-1 and TRBJ1-6, with D perhaps TRBD1 (6 bases). Specimen: peripheral blood. DNA for the CDR3: TGCGCCAGCAGCCCTACAGGACAGAATTACCTCCACTTT. Amino acids: CASSPTGQNYLHF.